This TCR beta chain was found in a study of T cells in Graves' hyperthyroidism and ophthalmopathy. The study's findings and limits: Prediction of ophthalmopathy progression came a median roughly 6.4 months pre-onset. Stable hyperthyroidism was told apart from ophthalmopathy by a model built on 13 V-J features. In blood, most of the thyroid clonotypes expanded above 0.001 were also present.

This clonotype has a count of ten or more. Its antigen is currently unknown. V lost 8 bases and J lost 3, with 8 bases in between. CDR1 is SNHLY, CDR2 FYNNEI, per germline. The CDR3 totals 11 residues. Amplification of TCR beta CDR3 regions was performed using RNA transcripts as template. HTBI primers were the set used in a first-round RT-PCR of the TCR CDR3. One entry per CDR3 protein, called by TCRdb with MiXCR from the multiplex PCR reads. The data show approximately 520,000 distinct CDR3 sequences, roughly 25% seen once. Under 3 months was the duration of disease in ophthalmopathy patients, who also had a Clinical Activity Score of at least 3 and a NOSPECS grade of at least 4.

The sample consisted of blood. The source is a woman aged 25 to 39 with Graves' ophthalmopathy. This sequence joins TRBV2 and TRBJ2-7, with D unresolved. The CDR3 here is CASAQDYEQYF. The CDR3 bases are TGTGCCAGCGCCCAGGACTACGAGCAGTACTTC. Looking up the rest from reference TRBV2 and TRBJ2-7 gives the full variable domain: EPEVTQTPSHQVTQMGQEVILRCVPISNHLYFYWYRQILGQKVEFLVSFYNNEISEKSEIFDDQFSVERPDGSNFTLKIRSTKLEDSAMYFCASAQDYEQYFGPGTRLTVT.